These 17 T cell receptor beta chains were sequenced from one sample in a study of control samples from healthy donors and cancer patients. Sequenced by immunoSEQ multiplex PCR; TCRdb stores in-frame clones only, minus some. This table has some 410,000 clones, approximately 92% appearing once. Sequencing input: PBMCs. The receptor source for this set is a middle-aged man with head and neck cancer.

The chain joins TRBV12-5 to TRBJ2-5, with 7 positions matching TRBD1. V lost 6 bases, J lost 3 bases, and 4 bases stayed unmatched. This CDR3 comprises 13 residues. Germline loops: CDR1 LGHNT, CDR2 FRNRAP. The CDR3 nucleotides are TGTGCTAGTGGCAAAGGGGGCGAAGAGACCCAGTACTTC. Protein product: CASGKGGEETQYF.

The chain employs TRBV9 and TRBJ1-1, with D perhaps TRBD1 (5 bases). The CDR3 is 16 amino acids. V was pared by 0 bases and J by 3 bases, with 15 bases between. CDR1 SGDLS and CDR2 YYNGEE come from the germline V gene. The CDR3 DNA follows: TGTGCCAGCAGCGTAGAAGGATGGGGGGTTGACACTGAAGCTTTCTTT. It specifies CASSVEGWGVDTEAFF.

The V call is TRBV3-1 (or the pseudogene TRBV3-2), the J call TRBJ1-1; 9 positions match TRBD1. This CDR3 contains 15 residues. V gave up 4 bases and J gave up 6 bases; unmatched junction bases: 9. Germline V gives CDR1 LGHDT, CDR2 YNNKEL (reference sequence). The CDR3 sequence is CASSRDRARSPEAFF. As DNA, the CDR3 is TGTGCCAGCAGCCGGGACAGGGCTCGGAGTCCTGAAGCTTTCTTT.

Written as DNA, the CDR3 is TGTGCCAGCAGCTTAGTAGCGGGGGCGGCAGATACGCAGTATTTT. Its translation: CASSLVAGAADTQYF. V and J are TRBV7-2 and TRBJ2-3; 9 bases are a match to TRBD2. The CDR3 is made up of 15 amino acids. Trimming cost V 1 base and J 4 bases; bases outside gene matches: 3. Germline CDR1 SGHTA, CDR2 FQGNSA.

The CDR3 spells CASSLTMENEQFF. CDR3 coding DNA: TGTGCCAGCTCACTAACGATGGAAAATGAGCAGTTCTTC. V and J are TRBV18 and TRBJ2-1, with no clear D. Germline CDR1 is KGHSH and CDR2 is LQKENI. The CDR3 sequence is 13 residues long. The ends were cut back, 4 bases at V and 7 bases at J, with 11 bases in the middle.

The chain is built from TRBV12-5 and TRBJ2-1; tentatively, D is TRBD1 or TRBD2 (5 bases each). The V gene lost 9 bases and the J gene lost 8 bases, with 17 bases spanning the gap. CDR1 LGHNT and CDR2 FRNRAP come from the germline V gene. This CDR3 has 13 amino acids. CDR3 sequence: CASEGLRGDEQFF. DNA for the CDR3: TGTGCTAGCGAGGGGCTAAGAGGCGATGAGCAGTTCTTC.

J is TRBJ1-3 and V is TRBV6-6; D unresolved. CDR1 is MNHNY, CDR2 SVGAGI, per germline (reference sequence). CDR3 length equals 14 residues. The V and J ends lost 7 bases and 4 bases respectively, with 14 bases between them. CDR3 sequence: CASTFTVRGNTIYF. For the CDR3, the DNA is TGTGCCAGCACCTTCACCGTGCGCGGAAACACCATATATTTT.

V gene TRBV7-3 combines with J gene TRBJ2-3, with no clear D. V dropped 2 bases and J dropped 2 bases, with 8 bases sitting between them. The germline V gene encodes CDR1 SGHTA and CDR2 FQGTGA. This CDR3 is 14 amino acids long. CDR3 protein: CASSLGGNTDTQYF. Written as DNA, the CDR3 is TGTGCCAGCAGCTTAGGTGGGAACACAGATACGCAGTATTTT.

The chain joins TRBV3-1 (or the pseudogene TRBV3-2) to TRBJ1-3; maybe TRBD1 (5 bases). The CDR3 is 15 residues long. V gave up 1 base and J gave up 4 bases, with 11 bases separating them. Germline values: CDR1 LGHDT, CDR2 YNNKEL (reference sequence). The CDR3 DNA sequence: TGTGCCAGCAGCCAAGCGGGGCAGCTCGGAAACACCATATATTTT. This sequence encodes CASSQAGQLGNTIYF.

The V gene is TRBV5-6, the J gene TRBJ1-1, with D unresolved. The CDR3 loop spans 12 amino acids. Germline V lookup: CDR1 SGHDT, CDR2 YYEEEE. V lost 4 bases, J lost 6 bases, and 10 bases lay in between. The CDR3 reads CASSIGVAEAFF. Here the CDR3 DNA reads TGTGCCAGCAGCATCGGGGTGGCTGAAGCTTTCTTT.

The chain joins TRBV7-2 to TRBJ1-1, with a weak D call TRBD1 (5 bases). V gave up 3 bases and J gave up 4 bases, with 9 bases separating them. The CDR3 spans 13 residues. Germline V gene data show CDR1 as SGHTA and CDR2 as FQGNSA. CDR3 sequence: CASSFPGGTEAFF. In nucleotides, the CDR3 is TGTGCCAGCAGCTTCCCTGGGGGCACTGAAGCTTTCTTT.

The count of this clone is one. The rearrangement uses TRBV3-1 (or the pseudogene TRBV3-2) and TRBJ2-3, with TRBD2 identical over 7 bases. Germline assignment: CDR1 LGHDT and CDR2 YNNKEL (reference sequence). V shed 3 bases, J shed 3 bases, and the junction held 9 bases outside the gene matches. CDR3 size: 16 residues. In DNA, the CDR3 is TGTGCCAGCAGCCACCGCGGGGGAGTAGGGACAGATACGCAGTATTTT. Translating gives CASSHRGGVGTDTQYF.

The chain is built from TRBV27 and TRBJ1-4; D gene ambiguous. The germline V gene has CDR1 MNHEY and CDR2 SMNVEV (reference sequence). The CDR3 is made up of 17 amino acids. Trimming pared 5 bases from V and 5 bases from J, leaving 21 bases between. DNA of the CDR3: TGTGCCAGCAGTCCCGGGTTCTTGAGACCGAGAAATGAAAAACTGTTTTTT. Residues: CASSPGFLRPRNEKLFF.

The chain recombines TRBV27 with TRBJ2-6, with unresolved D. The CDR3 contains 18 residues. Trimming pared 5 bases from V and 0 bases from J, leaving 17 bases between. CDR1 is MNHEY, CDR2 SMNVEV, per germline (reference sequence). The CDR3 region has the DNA TGTGCCAGCAGTACACTTTTCCGGAAGCCCTCTGGGGCCAACGTCCTGACTTTC. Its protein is CASSTLFRKPSGANVLTF.

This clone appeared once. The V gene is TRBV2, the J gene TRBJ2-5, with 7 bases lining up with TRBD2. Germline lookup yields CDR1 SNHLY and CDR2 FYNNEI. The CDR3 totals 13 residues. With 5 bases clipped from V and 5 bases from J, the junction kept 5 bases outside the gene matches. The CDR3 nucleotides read TGTGCCAGCAGTTCCGGACTAGTTGAGACCCAGTACTTC. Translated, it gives CASSSGLVETQYF.

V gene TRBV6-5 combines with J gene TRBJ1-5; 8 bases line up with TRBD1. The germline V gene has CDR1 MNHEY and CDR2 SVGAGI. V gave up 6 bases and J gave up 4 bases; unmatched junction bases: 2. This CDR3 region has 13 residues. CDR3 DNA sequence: TGTGCCAGCAGGACAGGGGCTAATCAGCCCCAGCATTTT. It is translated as CASRTGANQPQHF.

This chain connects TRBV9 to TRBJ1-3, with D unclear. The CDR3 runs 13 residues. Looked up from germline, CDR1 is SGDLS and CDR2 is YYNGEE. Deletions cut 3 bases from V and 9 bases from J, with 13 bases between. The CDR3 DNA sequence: TGTGCCAGCAGCGGGCACGTCCGAGGCACCATATATTTT. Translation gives CASSGHVRGTIYF.